Shown below are 5 T cell receptor beta chains from a single sample sequenced in a study of T cell repertoires in cytomegalovirus infection. MiXCR, applied by TCRdb to the reads, yields one record per CDR3 protein. The sample yields about 150,000 distinct CDR3 sequences, over 25% seen once. No antigens are known for them. The sample in question was CD8+ T cells from cultured PBMCs, obtained from culture after CMV antigen stimulation. The receptors were sampled from a human donor in good health (CMV status not recorded). Some clones in this sample may be carry-over from other donors' samples.

This clonotype has just a few counts. The chain has TRBV6-1 and TRBJ1-1, with D uncertain. The CDR3 extends over 14 amino acids. Germline lookup yields CDR1 MNHNS and CDR2 SASEGT. Trimming shortened V by 4 bases and J by 1 base, and 10 bases separated the two germline ends. CDR3 coding DNA: TGTGCCAGCAGTGTTGACGTCACGAACACTGAAGCTTTCTTT. This sequence encodes CASSVDVTNTEAFF.

The gene calls are TRBV19 and TRBJ1-6, with 10 positions matching TRBD1. The V segment lost 3 bases and the J segment 10 bases; nucleotides outside the gene matches: 9. There are 16 residues in the CDR3. Germline CDR1 and CDR2: LNHDA and SQIVND (reference sequence). CDR3 DNA sequence: TGTGCCAGTAGTATCCCGGACAGGGGACAGGGGTCACCCCTCCACTTT. Translating gives CASSIPDRGQGSPLHF.

This clonotype was found many times. The J gene is TRBJ2-3, the V gene TRBV12-3 or TRBV12-4; tentatively, D is TRBD2 (6 bases). The CDR3 runs to 16 residues. V was cut by 6 bases and J by 7 bases, with 23 bases left in between. The CDR3 DNA reads as TGTGCCAGCAGGTCAAAGGGTGGAGGGTTTCTCCATACGCAGTATTTT. This encodes CASRSKGGGFLHTQYF.

This sequence joins TRBV7-9 and TRBJ2-3; either TRBD1 or TRBD2 may supply D (5 bases each). V lost 5 bases and J lost 4, with 13 bases in between. Germline-derived CDR1 and CDR2 are SEHNR and FQNEAQ (reference sequence). The CDR3 is made up of 14 amino acids. CDR3 nucleotides: TGTGCCAGCAGCCCGGGACGCCCTTCAGATACGCAGTATTTT. It specifies CASSPGRPSDTQYF. Supplemented by reference TRBV7-9 and TRBJ2-3, the full variable domain reads DTGVSQNPRHKITKRGQNVTFRCDPISEHNRLYWYRQTLGQGPEFLTYFQNEAQLEKSRLLSDRFSAERPKGSFSTLEIQRTEQGDSAMYLCASSPGRPSDTQYFGPGTRLTVL.

This clonotype was detected many times. The genes are TRBV9 and TRBJ1-3, with D unresolved. The germline V and J ends were trimmed by 1 base and 6 bases, with 5 bases remaining between them. In germline, CDR1 is SGDLS, CDR2 YYNGEE. The CDR3 is 12 amino acids. CDR3 loop: CASSVPANTIYF. CDR3 bases: TGTGCCAGCAGCGTACCGGCAAACACCATATATTTT.